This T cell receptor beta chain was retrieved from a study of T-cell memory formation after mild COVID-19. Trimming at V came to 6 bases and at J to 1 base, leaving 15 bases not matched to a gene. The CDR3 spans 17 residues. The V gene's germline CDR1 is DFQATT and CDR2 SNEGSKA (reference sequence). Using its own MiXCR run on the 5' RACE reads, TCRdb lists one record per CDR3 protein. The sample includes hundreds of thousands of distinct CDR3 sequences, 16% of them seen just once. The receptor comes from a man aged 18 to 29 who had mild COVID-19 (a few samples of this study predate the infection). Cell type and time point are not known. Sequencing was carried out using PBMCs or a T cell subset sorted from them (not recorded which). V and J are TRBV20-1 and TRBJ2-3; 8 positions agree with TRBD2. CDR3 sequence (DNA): TGCAGTGCCGTCGGGGTAGCGGGGATGCGGCGCACAGATACGCAGTATTTT. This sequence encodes CSAVGVAGMRRTDTQYF.